The 8 T cell receptor beta chains reported below all come from one sample, sequenced in a study of T cells in Graves' hyperthyroidism and ophthalmopathy. Using RNA transcripts as the source, TCR beta CDR3 regions were amplified. The study used the HTBI primer set for a first-round RT-PCR of the TCR CDR3. TCRdb redid the calling of the multiplex PCR reads with MiXCR, one entry per CDR3 protein. The top ten hold 25% to 30% of the sample, which has a few hundred thousand distinct CDR3 sequences, 15% to 20% seen once. Sequenced material: blood. The receptors come from a woman between 25 and 40 years old with Graves' ophthalmopathy.

This clonotype has ten or more counts. V and J are TRBV7-2 and TRBJ2-7, with D possibly TRBD2 on 6 matching bases. The CDR3 contains 16 residues. The V end lost 1 base, the J end lost 4 bases, and 17 bases lay between the germline ends. The germline CDR1 and CDR2 sequences are SGHTA and FQGNSA. The CDR3 is CASSLDSGGSYYEQYF. The CDR3 DNA sequence: TGTGCCAGCAGCTTAGATAGTGGAGGGAGCTATTACGAGCAGTACTTC.

This clonotype occurred a few times. The V call is TRBV14, the J call TRBJ2-1, with D maybe TRBD2 (6 bases). Germline loops: CDR1 SGHDN, CDR2 FVKESK. This CDR3 comprises 17 residues. V lost 4 bases to trimming and J lost 0 bases, with 16 bases between them. The CDR3 protein is CASSPYIAASSYNEQFF. DNA of the CDR3: TGTGCCAGCAGCCCCTATATAGCGGCAAGCTCCTACAATGAGCAGTTCTTC.

This clonotype was observed at least ten times. J is TRBJ2-7 and V is TRBV11-2; a possible D gene is TRBD2 (5 bases). CDR3 length: 17 residues. V was cut by 4 bases and J by 0 bases, with 19 bases left in between. Germline V gene data show CDR1 as SGHAT and CDR2 as FQNNGV. CDR3 residues: CASSSIPWTGSSYEQYF. CDR3 bases: TGTGCCAGCAGCTCTATACCCTGGACGGGGAGCTCCTACGAGCAGTACTTC.

This clonotype was counted at least ten times. The V gene is TRBV12-3 or TRBV12-4, the J gene TRBJ1-4; TRBD1 matches at 10 bases. The CDR3 length is 17 residues. V was clipped by 1 base and J by 8 bases; unmatched bases: 10. CDR3 DNA sequence: TGTGCCAGCAGTTTAGTGGGACAGGGGTTCTTCGGAGAAAAACTGTTTTTT. Its protein is CASSLVGQGFFGEKLFF.

In this sample, this clonotype turned up many times. The genes are TRBV11-2 and TRBJ1-6; D uncertain. The CDR3 extends over 13 amino acids. V lost 0 bases to trimming and J lost 11 bases, with 8 bases between them. CDR1 SGHAT and CDR2 FQNNGV come from the germline V gene. As DNA, the CDR3 is TGTGCCAGCAGCTTAGAGGGGATTGCACCCCTCCACTTT. This translates into CASSLEGIAPLHF.

This clonotype was seen repeatedly, ten times or more. The junction and the germline gene differ at one end; a read error may be behind it. V is TRBV13 and J is TRBJ2-5; TRBD2 is a possible D gene (6 bases). CDR3 length: 12 residues. Per the germline V gene, CDR1 is PRHDT and CDR2 is FYEKMQ (reference sequence). The CDR3 spells CASSLAEETQYF. The CDR3 DNA reads as TGTGCCAGCAGTTTAGCGGAAGAGACCCAGTACTTC.

The rearrangement uses TRBV11-2 and TRBJ2-3; TRBD2 matches 8 bases. Germline trimming cut 8 bases from V and 6 bases from J; bases unmatched to any gene: 13. This CDR3 comprises 15 residues. Germline loops: CDR1 SGHAT, CDR2 FQNNGV. DNA for the CDR3: TGTGCCAGCCAGAGGGCAAGCGGGAGTGGGGATACGCAGTATTTT. The encoded protein is CASQRASGSGDTQYF.

The chain links TRBV19 to TRBJ2-2; TRBD2 is a possible D gene (5 bases). The V gene's germline CDR1 is LNHDA and CDR2 SQIVND (reference sequence). There are 15 residues in the CDR3. The germline V and J ends were trimmed by 7 bases and 3 bases, with 15 bases remaining between them. Here the CDR3 DNA reads TGTGCCAGTAAAATCACGGGGTACGACACCGGGGAGCTGTTTTTT. Its translation is CASKITGYDTGELFF. The complete variable domain, with remaining parts taken from reference TRBV19 and TRBJ2-2, reads DGGITQSPKYLFRKEGQNVTLSCEQNLNHDAMYWYRQDPGQGLRLIYYSQIVNDFQKGDIAEGYSVSREKKESFPLTVTSAQKNPTAFYLCASKITGYDTGELFFGEGSRLTVL.